Listed here is a single TCR beta chain. The antigen is undetermined. The sample comes from a study of T-cell memory formation after mild COVID-19. TCRdb re-called the 5' RACE reads with MiXCR, one entry per CDR3 protein. The data contain some 69,000 distinct CDR3 sequences, about a sixth of them singletons. V lost 3 bases, J lost 0 bases, and 7 bases lay in between. This CDR3 spans 14 amino acids. Germline assignment: CDR1 MNHEY and CDR2 SMNVEV (reference sequence). Study-level results: Shrinking CD4+ clones resided mostly in CM and EM, and CD8+ ones in EMRA. Unconfirmed was the SARS-CoV-2 specificity of second-wave clones that peaked on day 37.

J is TRBJ2-3 and V is TRBV27; D is unresolved. This receptor was taken from an adult woman who had mild COVID-19 (a few samples of this study predate the infection). Cell type and time point are not known. What was sequenced was PBMCs or a T cell subset sorted from them (not recorded which). CDR3 DNA sequence: TGTGCCAGCAGTTTTTACGACAGCACAGATACGCAGTATTTT. This codes for CASSFYDSTDTQYF.